Below are 4 T cell receptor beta chains sequenced from a single sample in a study of control samples from healthy donors and cancer patients. Method: immunoSEQ multiplex PCR; TCRdb's copy keeps in-frame clones and lacks some. The sample lists around 99,000 clones, 90% seen once, with roughly 4.5% in the top ten. The sequenced sample consisted of blood. All receptors derive from a human donor in good health. The donor label of this sample is uncertain.

DNA of the CDR3: TGCGCCAGCAGCTTGACCGGGGGGGCAACAGATACGCAGTATTTT. As protein: CASSLTGGATDTQYF. The V gene is TRBV5-1, the J gene TRBJ2-3, with 8 nucleotides matching TRBD2. J was trimmed by 3 bases and V by 1 base; bases with no gene match: 4. Per the germline V gene, CDR1 is SGHRS and CDR2 is YFSETQ. The length of the CDR3 is 15 residues.

J is TRBJ2-5 and V is TRBV5-6, with 9 bases lining up with TRBD1. CDR1 and CDR2 (germline): SGHDT, YYEEEE. This CDR3 comprises 15 residues. Trimming removed 4 bases from V and 5 bases from J; junction bases left unmatched: 9. The CDR3 spells CASSQTGTGWETQYF. The CDR3 DNA sequence: TGTGCCAGCAGCCAAACCGGGACAGGGTGGGAGACCCAGTACTTC.

The chain joins TRBV5-8 to TRBJ2-2, with TRBD2 as a possible D gene (5 bases). There are 13 residues in the CDR3. The ends were cut back, 2 bases at V and 6 bases at J, with 8 bases in the middle. From germline, CDR1 is SGHTS and CDR2 YDEGEE. CDR3 region: CASSLRGSGELFF. The CDR3 nucleotides are TGTGCCAGCAGCTTAAGAGGGTCCGGGGAGCTGTTTTTT.

The rearrangement links TRBV10-2 to TRBJ1-1; TRBD1 aligns across 7 bases. Germline CDR1 and CDR2: WSHSY and SAAADI. V was pared by 6 bases and J by 4 bases, with 5 bases of the junction left unmatched. This CDR3 contains 13 residues. Written as DNA, the CDR3 is TGCGCCAGCAGACCCGACAGGGTCACTGAAGCTTTCTTT. Protein product: CASRPDRVTEAFF.